These 10 T cell receptor beta chains were all obtained from the same sample, sequenced in a study of blood T cell repertoires in COVID-19. Method: immunoSEQ multiplex PCR; TCRdb's copy keeps in-frame clones and lacks some. The table records around 250,000 clones, around 87% of them present only once. The material sequenced was PBMCs or T cells enriched from blood (not recorded which). These receptors were obtained from a woman in her fifties or sixties who had recovered from COVID-19.

This rearrangement joins TRBV28 to TRBJ1-1; D ambiguous. Germline V gives CDR1 MDHEN, CDR2 SYDVKM. Deletions cut 2 bases from V and 6 bases from J, with 10 bases between. The CDR3 has 13 amino acids. CDR3 loop: CASSLTGRAEAFF. Written as DNA, the CDR3 is TGTGCCAGCAGTTTAACCGGGCGGGCTGAAGCTTTCTTT.

This sequence joins TRBV2 and TRBJ2-5; D not certain. V gave up 7 bases and J gave up 2 bases, with 20 bases separating them. The CDR3 is 16 residues long. CDR1 is SNHLY, CDR2 FYNNEI, per germline. The DNA of the CDR3 is TGTGCCAGCATGGGTTCGACACTCGATGATCAAGAGACCCAGTACTTC. Translation: CASMGSTLDDQETQYF.

This clone was picked up one time. CDR3 sequence: CASSPLGIAPYNEQFF. The CDR3 bases are TGTGCCAGCTCACCCCTAGGTATCGCCCCTTACAATGAGCAGTTCTTC. The chain combines TRBV18 with TRBJ2-1; D remains ambiguous. Looked up from germline, CDR1 is KGHSH and CDR2 is LQKENI. The CDR3 has 16 residues. The V end was cut by 3 bases, the J end by 4 bases, with 16 bases between.

This sequence joins TRBV5-1 and TRBJ1-5; D remains ambiguous. Per germline, CDR1 SGHRS and CDR2 YFSETQ. The CDR3 sequence is 15 residues long. Trimming removed 4 bases from V and 1 base from J, with 12 bases in between. The chain's CDR3 is CASSPGRESNQPQHF. CDR3 DNA sequence: TGCGCCAGCAGCCCGGGGAGGGAGAGCAATCAGCCCCAGCATTTT.

V usage is TRBV5-1 and J usage is TRBJ2-2, with D hard to call. Trimming pared 0 bases from V and 2 bases from J, leaving 8 bases between. Germline CDR1 reads SGHRS; CDR2 reads YFSETQ. This CDR3 spans 15 amino acids. The CDR3 spells CASSLGGLNTGELFF. CDR3 DNA: TGCGCCAGCAGCTTGGGCGGCCTTAACACCGGGGAGCTGTTTTTT.

This chain connects TRBV19 to TRBJ2-4, with D tentatively TRBD1 (6 bases). Germline lookup yields CDR1 LNHDA and CDR2 SQIVND (reference sequence). The CDR3 spans 13 residues. Trimming removed 6 bases at V and 8 bases at J, with 14 bases between. The CDR3 sequence is CASRKQGLDIQYF. The CDR3 coding sequence is TGTGCCAGTAGAAAACAGGGTTTAGACATTCAGTACTTC.

This clone was picked up one time. CDR3 in DNA: TGTGCCAGCAGCACCGGGACAGGTTTTCATGGTGGCTACACCTTC. Its translation: CASSTGTGFHGGYTF. This chain links TRBV7-8 with TRBJ1-2; the match to TRBD1 covers 8 bases. The CDR3 totals 15 residues. The ends lost 5 bases at V and 7 bases at J; junction bases unmatched: 12. Looked up from germline, CDR1 is SGHVS and CDR2 is FQNEAQ. Looking up the rest from reference TRBV7-8 and TRBJ1-2 gives the full variable domain: GAGVSQSPRYKVAKRGQDVALRCDPISGHVSLFWYQQALGQGPEFLTYFQNEAQLDKSGLPSDRFFAERPEGSVSTLKIQRTQQEDSAVYLCASSTGTGFHGGYTFGSGTRLTVV.

This sequence joins TRBV11-2 and TRBJ2-2, with 9 positions matching TRBD1. The V and J ends lost 3 bases and 5 bases, in that order; junction bases with no gene match: 4. The CDR3 totals 15 residues. Germline V gene sequence: CDR1 SGHAT, CDR2 FQNNGV. CDR3 DNA sequence: TGTGCCAGCAGCTTGGGACAGGGTTGGACCGGGGAGCTGTTTTTT. Protein: CASSLGQGWTGELFF.

CDR3 DNA sequence: TGTGCCACCAGCAGAGATTTTGGACAGTCAGACAATGAGCAGTTCTTC. Protein product: CATSRDFGQSDNEQFF. The gene calls are TRBV15 and TRBJ2-1; D may be TRBD1 (6 bases). This CDR3 has 16 amino acids. The V end lost 0 bases, the J end lost 5 bases, and 14 bases lay between the germline ends. Germline lookup yields CDR1 LNHNV and CDR2 YYDKDF (reference sequence).

This clone turned up a few times. This chain uses TRBV7-2 with TRBJ1-4; 7 nucleotides agree with TRBD1. CDR1 is SGHTA, CDR2 FQGNSA, per germline. The junction had 7 bases not matched to a gene; V was cut back by 6 bases and J by 3 bases. The CDR3 consists of 15 residues. The CDR3 region is CASSTQQGSNEKLFF. CDR3 bases: TGTGCCAGCAGTACCCAACAGGGGTCTAATGAAAAACTGTTTTTT.